This TCR beta chain was retrieved from a study of blood T cell repertoires in COVID-19. TCRdb's table, derived via immunoSEQ multiplex PCR, lists solely in-frame clones and lacks some. The sample shows 68,000 or so clones, roughly nine tenths of them seen only once. The sequenced sample was peripheral blood. This sequence originates from a woman aged 45-65 years with COVID-19, enrolled during active disease.

The CDR3 sequence: CAWKPGVSSYNSPLHF. DNA of the CDR3: TGTGCCTGGAAACCAGGGGTGAGCTCCTATAATTCACCCCTCCACTTT. This rearrangement joins TRBV30 to TRBJ1-6, with D possibly being TRBD1 (6 bases). Trimming stripped 4 bases from V and 0 bases from J, with 13 bases between. The length of the CDR3 is 16 residues. Germline CDR1 and CDR2: GTSNPN and SVGIG (reference sequence).